One and the same sample provided the 20 T cell receptor beta chains below, sequenced in a study of blood T cell repertoires in COVID-19. The table came from immunoSEQ multiplex PCR; TCRdb's copy has only in-frame clones and leaves some out. The sample has about 230,000 clones, 75% to 85% seen once. Source material: peripheral blood. The receptors derive from a woman aged 40-49 years who had recovered from COVID-19.

This chain uses TRBV5-5 with TRBJ1-5, with D possibly being TRBD1 (6 bases). Deletions cut 4 bases from V and 5 bases from J, with 16 bases between. Germline loops: CDR1 SGHKS, CDR2 YYEKEE (reference sequence). This CDR3 has 15 residues. CDR3 protein: CASSPTGEYYQPQHF. The CDR3 DNA follows: TGTGCCAGCAGCCCGACAGGAGAATACTATCAGCCCCAGCATTTT.

This clone came up once. The V gene is TRBV27, the J gene TRBJ2-7; 10 nucleotides align to TRBD2. V shed 3 bases, J shed 0 bases, and the junction held 8 bases outside the gene matches. This CDR3 comprises 17 residues. CDR1 MNHEY and CDR2 SMNVEV come from the germline V gene (reference sequence). The CDR3 DNA reads TGTGCCAGCAGTTTTTCTAGCGGGGGTGCGAGCTCCTACGAGCAGTACTTC. This sequence encodes CASSFSSGGASSYEQYF.

The chain combines TRBV6-4 with TRBJ1-1, with D maybe TRBD1 (6 bases). The CDR3 sequence is 13 residues long. V was cut by 6 bases and J by 3 bases, with 11 bases left in between. Germline V lookup: CDR1 MRHNA, CDR2 SNTAGT. The CDR3 reads CASSRGKDTEAFF. CDR3 DNA sequence: TGTGCCAGCAGCAGGGGTAAGGACACTGAAGCTTTCTTT.

The chain is built from TRBV5-1 and TRBJ2-7, with D possibly being TRBD1 (6 bases). The germline CDR1 and CDR2 sequences are SGHRS and YFSETQ. This CDR3 region has 12 residues. Trimming stripped 2 bases from V and 5 bases from J, with 8 bases between. CDR3 amino acids: CASSFNRDEQYF. CDR3 bases: TGCGCCAGCAGCTTTAACAGGGACGAGCAGTACTTC. The whole variable domain, remainder taken from reference TRBV5-1 and TRBJ2-7, is KAGVTQTPRYLIKTRGQQVTLSCSPISGHRSVSWYQQTPGQGLQFLFEYFSETQRNKGNFPGRFSGRQFSNSRSEMNVSTLELGDSALYLCASSFNRDEQYFGPGTRLTVT.

The chain joins TRBV5-6 to TRBJ1-5; TRBD1 is a possible D gene (6 bases). Trimming took 4 bases from V and 4 from J, leaving 12 bases between them. The CDR3 runs to 14 residues. Germline CDR1 is SGHDT and CDR2 is YYEEEE. In DNA, the CDR3 is TGTGCCAGCAGCGTTGGACAGCAGAATCAGCCCCAGCATTTT. It codes for CASSVGQQNQPQHF.

The rearrangement joins TRBV6-5 to TRBJ1-1; a possible D gene is TRBD1 (6 bases). The CDR3 consists of 13 residues. The germline V and J ends were trimmed by 9 bases and 4 bases, with 15 bases remaining between them. The V gene's germline CDR1 is MNHEY and CDR2 SVGAGI. This chain's CDR3 is CASWDKLGTEAFF. The CDR3 DNA is TGTGCCAGTTGGGACAAATTAGGCACTGAAGCTTTCTTT.

This chain joins TRBV9 and TRBJ2-3, with 7 bases matching TRBD2. J lost 2 bases, V lost 3 bases, and 3 bases had no gene match. CDR3 length: 14 residues. The germline V gene encodes CDR1 SGDLS and CDR2 YYNGEE. Here the CDR3 reads CASSAGTNTDTQYF. The CDR3 bases are TGTGCCAGCAGCGCCGGGACTAACACAGATACGCAGTATTTT.

The CDR3 sequence: CASSTRQGNFLETQYF. CDR3 nucleotide sequence: TGTGCCAGCAGCACCCGACAGGGGAATTTTTTGGAGACCCAGTACTTC. This sequence joins TRBV11-2 and TRBJ2-5; 8 bases map to TRBD1. The V gene end was trimmed by 5 bases and the J gene end by 5 bases; junction bases not matched to a gene: 13. Germline V gene sequence: CDR1 SGHAT, CDR2 FQNNGV. This CDR3 is built from 16 residues. The variable domain in full, completed from reference TRBV11-2 and TRBJ2-5, reads EAGVAQSPRYKIIEKRQSVAFWCNPISGHATLYWYQQILGQGPKLLIQFQNNGVVDDSQLPKDRFSAERLKGVDSTLKIQPAKLEDSAVYLCASSTRQGNFLETQYFGPGTRLLVL.

V gene TRBV5-6 combines with J gene TRBJ2-2; 9 nucleotides agree with TRBD2. Germline V gene sequence: CDR1 SGHDT, CDR2 YYEEEE. The CDR3 sequence is 15 residues long. The junction had 6 bases not matched to a gene; V was cut back by 3 bases and J by 6 bases. The CDR3 DNA reads TGTGCCAGCAGCTGGGGGACTAGCATGTCCGGGGAGCTGTTTTTT. As protein: CASSWGTSMSGELFF. Filled out from reference TRBV5-6 and TRBJ2-2, the complete variable domain reads DAGVTQSPTHLIKTRGQQVTLRCSPKSGHDTVSWYQQALGQGPQFIFQYYEEEERQRGNFPDRFSGHQFPNYSSELNVNALLLGDSALYLCASSWGTSMSGELFFGEGSRLTVL.

The V and J genes are TRBV7-9 and TRBJ2-7; 7 nucleotides agree with TRBD1. Trimming took 2 bases from V and 2 from J; bases not matched to a gene: 3. This CDR3 has 14 amino acids. Germline V gene lookup returns CDR1 SEHNR and CDR2 FQNEAQ (reference sequence). CDR3 nucleotides: TGTGCCAGCAGCTTAAACAGGGGCCCCTACGAGCAGTACTTC. Its protein is CASSLNRGPYEQYF.

J is TRBJ1-2 and V is TRBV19, with 7 bases that match TRBD1. The germline gives CDR1 LNHDA, CDR2 SQIVND (reference sequence). CDR3 length: 14 residues. The V gene end was trimmed by 5 bases and the J gene end by 8 bases; junction bases not matched to a gene: 11. CDR3 protein: CASSDGQAWWGYTF. The CDR3 DNA reads TGTGCCAGTAGTGACGGACAGGCGTGGTGGGGCTACACCTTC. Full variable domain (missing parts from reference TRBV19 and TRBJ1-2): DGGITQSPKYLFRKEGQNVTLSCEQNLNHDAMYWYRQDPGQGLRLIYYSQIVNDFQKGDIAEGYSVSREKKESFPLTVTSAQKNPTAFYLCASSDGQAWWGYTFGSGTRLTVV.

This clone showed up just a few times. The V gene is TRBV7-8, the J gene TRBJ1-2, with 7 bases that match TRBD1. Trimming at V came to 5 bases and at J to 7 bases, leaving 4 bases not matched to a gene. Germline values: CDR1 SGHVS, CDR2 FQNEAQ. The CDR3 consists of 12 residues. The CDR3 sequence is CASSQDRRGYTF. In DNA, the CDR3 is TGTGCCAGCAGCCAGGACAGGCGTGGCTACACCTTC.

The rearrangement joins TRBV3-1 (or the pseudogene TRBV3-2) to TRBJ1-1; D gene unclear. V lost 1 base, J lost 0 bases, and 18 bases lay in between. The length of the CDR3 is 18 residues. The germline CDR1 and CDR2 sequences are LGHDT and YNNKEL (reference sequence). This CDR3 reads CASSQVPIGGRMNTEAFF. The CDR3 DNA is TGTGCCAGCAGCCAAGTCCCCATAGGAGGGAGGATGAACACTGAAGCTTTCTTT.

This sequence joins TRBV18 and TRBJ1-2; TRBD1 might be the D (6 bases). The CDR3 contains 17 residues. Germline CDR1 KGHSH, CDR2 LQKENI. Trimming removed 3 bases at V and 4 bases at J, with 21 bases between. The CDR3 reads CASSPSLDRTNFYGYTF. In DNA, the CDR3 is TGTGCCAGCTCACCCTCTTTAGACAGGACGAACTTCTATGGCTACACCTTC.

The V and J genes are TRBV7-8 and TRBJ2-5; 15 nucleotides match TRBD2. The CDR3 spans 15 residues. V was pared by 5 bases and J by 7 bases, with 5 bases of the junction left unmatched. The V gene's germline CDR1 is SGHVS and CDR2 FQNEAQ. CDR3 coding DNA: TGTGCCAGCAGCCGAGGACTAGCGGGGGGGGCGACCCAGTACTTC. Its protein is CASSRGLAGGATQYF.

The V gene is TRBV9, the J gene TRBJ2-5; 9 nucleotides line up with TRBD2. This CDR3 is built from 17 residues. The junction had 11 bases not matched to a gene; V was cut back by 0 bases and J by 5 bases. Looked up from germline, CDR1 is SGDLS and CDR2 is YYNGEE. The CDR3 here is CASSVATAGGPGETQYF. CDR3 coding DNA: TGTGCCAGCAGCGTAGCTACGGCGGGGGGGCCTGGGGAGACCCAGTACTTC.

J is TRBJ2-2 and V is TRBV24-1; TRBD1 is a possible D gene (5 bases). Germline values: CDR1 KGHDR, CDR2 SFDVKD. V shed 5 bases and J shed 3 bases, with 12 bases lying between them. The CDR3 contains 15 residues. CDR3 in DNA: TGTGCCACCAGTGGCAGCAGGGATTACACCGGGGAGCTGTTTTTT. It encodes CATSGSRDYTGELFF.

This chain connects TRBV4-3 to TRBJ2-1, with TRBD2 identical over 9 bases. The CDR3 totals 14 residues. Germline V gene sequence: CDR1 LGHNA, CDR2 YSLEER. V was clipped by 5 bases and J by 7 bases; unmatched bases: 6. The CDR3 protein is CASSGGLARNEQFF. For the CDR3, the DNA is TGCGCCAGCAGCGGCGGACTAGCGAGAAATGAGCAGTTCTTC.

The gene calls are TRBV28 and TRBJ2-5; a possible D gene is TRBD2 (6 bases). The V gene lost 1 base and the J gene lost 0 bases, with 18 bases spanning the gap. In germline, CDR1 is MDHEN, CDR2 SYDVKM. This CDR3 has 18 residues. The DNA for the CDR3 is TGTGCCAGCAGTTTATCCCCAATCCCGACTAGAGACCAAGAGACCCAGTACTTC. It encodes CASSLSPIPTRDQETQYF.

This chain links TRBV28 with TRBJ2-7; 10 bases are shared with TRBD1. CDR3 length equals 17 residues. V was clipped by 4 bases and J by 2 bases; unmatched bases: 11. From germline, CDR1 is MDHEN and CDR2 SYDVKM. In nucleotides, the CDR3 is TGTGCCAGCAGTTCCCCGGCCCGGGACAGGGGAACCTACGAGCAGTACTTC. It translates to CASSSPARDRGTYEQYF.